A selection of T cell receptor beta chains follows, all from one sample in a study of blood T cell repertoires in COVID-19. Repertoires were generated with immunoSEQ multiplex PCR, while TCRdb's copy carries only in-frame clones and drops some. The sample carries some 200,000 clones, approximately 89% recorded once. Sequencing was carried out using peripheral blood. These receptors were taken from a man between 40 and 49 years old with active or convalescent COVID-19. CDR3s include the opening cysteine and the closing phenylalanine or tryptophan. The D gene is left open where the match is weak. Only part of the rows carry a size: once, few, many, or a class if the clone is expanded.

abundance: .; v_gene: TRBV21-1; d_gene: .; j_gene: TRBJ2-1; CDR3nt: TGTGCCAGCAGCAAAATATATAGGGACAGGGTAGGGGGTGAGCAGTTCTTC; CDR3aa: CASSKIYRDRVGGEQFF
abundance: .; v_gene: TRBV13; d_gene: TRBD1; j_gene: TRBJ1-5; CDR3nt: TGTGCCAGCAGCTCCCGACAGGGAGGTAGCAATCAGCCCCAGCATTTT; CDR3aa: CASSSRQGGSNQPQHF
abundance: .; v_gene: TRBV6-5; d_gene: TRBD1; j_gene: TRBJ1-1; CDR3nt: TGTGCCAGCAGTTACACGACAGGGAGTGACACTGAAGCTTTCTTT; CDR3aa: CASSYTTGSDTEAFF
abundance: .; v_gene: TRBV4-3; d_gene: TRBD1; j_gene: TRBJ1-2; CDR3nt: TGCGCCAGCAGCGGACAGGGGGCAGCTAACTATGGCTACACCTTC; CDR3aa: CASSGQGAANYGYTF
abundance: .; v_gene: TRBV7-8; d_gene: .; j_gene: TRBJ2-1; CDR3nt: TGTGCCAGCTCCCCCCGGCGGGTCTACAATGAGCAGTTCTTC; CDR3aa: CASSPRRVYNEQFF
abundance: .; v_gene: TRBV11-1; d_gene: TRBD1; j_gene: TRBJ2-7; CDR3nt: TGTGCCAGCAGCGTCCGGGACAGGGGCTACGAGCAGTACTTC; CDR3aa: CASSVRDRGYEQYF
abundance: once; v_gene: TRBV7-9; d_gene: .; j_gene: TRBJ1-3; CDR3nt: TGTGCCAGCAGCTTAACCAATGTGAGGTCCCGAAACACCATATATTTT; CDR3aa: CASSLTNVRSRNTIYF
abundance: .; v_gene: TRBV6-5; d_gene: .; j_gene: TRBJ1-2; CDR3nt: TGTGCCAGCAGTTACTCGGAGGTGTCGGACTCTGGCTACACCTTC; CDR3aa: CASSYSEVSDSGYTF
abundance: .; v_gene: TRBV9; d_gene: TRBD1; j_gene: TRBJ2-2; CDR3nt: TGTGCCAGCAGCGTACGGGGACAGAGTAACACCGGGGAGCTGTTTTTT; CDR3aa: CASSVRGQSNTGELFF
abundance: .; v_gene: TRBV7-2; d_gene: TRBD1; j_gene: TRBJ2-7; CDR3nt: TGTGCCAGCAGCTTAGGTATCGGGACAGGGAGAGAGCAGTACTTC; CDR3aa: CASSLGIGTGREQYF
abundance: .; v_gene: TRBV21-1; d_gene: .; j_gene: TRBJ1-6; CDR3nt: TGTGCCAGCAGCATTGACAGGGTCCGAATTAATTCACCCCTCCACTTT; CDR3aa: CASSIDRVRINSPLHF
abundance: .; v_gene: TRBV7-8; d_gene: .; j_gene: TRBJ1-1; CDR3nt: TGTGCCAGCAGCTTAGACAGGAACACTGAAGCTTTCTTT; CDR3aa: CASSLDRNTEAFF
abundance: once; v_gene: TRBV4-1; d_gene: TRBD1; j_gene: TRBJ2-7; CDR3nt: TGCGCCAGCGGAGGGACAGGGGCGCCGGGGGACCTGTACGAGCAGTACTTC; CDR3aa: CASGGTGAPGDLYEQYF
abundance: .; v_gene: TRBV29-1; d_gene: TRBD1; j_gene: TRBJ1-1; CDR3nt: TGCAGCGGGGGACAGGGGGCTCAGAACACTGAAGCTTTCTTT; CDR3aa: CSGGQGAQNTEAFF
abundance: .; v_gene: TRBV7-8; d_gene: TRBD1; j_gene: TRBJ1-1; CDR3nt: TGTGCCAGCAGCTTTTTTCGGGACAGGGGGAACACTGAAGCTTTCTTT; CDR3aa: CASSFFRDRGNTEAFF
abundance: .; v_gene: TRBV28; d_gene: TRBD1; j_gene: TRBJ1-5; CDR3nt: TGTGCCAGCAGCACAGCAGGGGGCGCGGTTCAGCCCCAGCATTTT; CDR3aa: CASSTAGGAVQPQHF
abundance: once; v_gene: TRBV18; d_gene: .; j_gene: TRBJ1-1; CDR3nt: TGTGCCAGCTCACAACAGACAGGCCGAAACACTGAAGCTTTCTTT; CDR3aa: CASSQQTGRNTEAFF
abundance: .; v_gene: TRBV19; d_gene: .; j_gene: TRBJ2-1; CDR3nt: TGTGCCAGTAGTAAATACAGGGGCGGGGTCCATGAGCAGTTCTTC; CDR3aa: CASSKYRGGVHEQFF
abundance: .; v_gene: TRBV18; d_gene: .; j_gene: TRBJ1-1; CDR3nt: TGTGCCAGCTCACCAAGAGAGTCAGGGGTGGGGACTGAAGCTTTCTTT; CDR3aa: CASSPRESGVGTEAFF